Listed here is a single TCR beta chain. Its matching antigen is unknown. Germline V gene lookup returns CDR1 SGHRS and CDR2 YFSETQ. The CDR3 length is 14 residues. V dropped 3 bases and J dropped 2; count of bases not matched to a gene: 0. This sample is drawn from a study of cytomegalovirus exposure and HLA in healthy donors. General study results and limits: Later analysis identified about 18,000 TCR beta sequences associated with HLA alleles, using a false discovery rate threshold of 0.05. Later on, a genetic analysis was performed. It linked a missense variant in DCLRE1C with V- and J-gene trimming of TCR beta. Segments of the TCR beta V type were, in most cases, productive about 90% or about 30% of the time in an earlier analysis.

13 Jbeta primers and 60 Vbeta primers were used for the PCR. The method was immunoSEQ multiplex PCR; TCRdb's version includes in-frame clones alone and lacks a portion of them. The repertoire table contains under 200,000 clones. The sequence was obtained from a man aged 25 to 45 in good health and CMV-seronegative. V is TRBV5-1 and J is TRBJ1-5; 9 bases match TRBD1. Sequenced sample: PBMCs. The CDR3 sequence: CASSWTGGNQPQHF. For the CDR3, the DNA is TGCGCCAGCAGCTGGACAGGGGGCAATCAGCCCCAGCATTTT.